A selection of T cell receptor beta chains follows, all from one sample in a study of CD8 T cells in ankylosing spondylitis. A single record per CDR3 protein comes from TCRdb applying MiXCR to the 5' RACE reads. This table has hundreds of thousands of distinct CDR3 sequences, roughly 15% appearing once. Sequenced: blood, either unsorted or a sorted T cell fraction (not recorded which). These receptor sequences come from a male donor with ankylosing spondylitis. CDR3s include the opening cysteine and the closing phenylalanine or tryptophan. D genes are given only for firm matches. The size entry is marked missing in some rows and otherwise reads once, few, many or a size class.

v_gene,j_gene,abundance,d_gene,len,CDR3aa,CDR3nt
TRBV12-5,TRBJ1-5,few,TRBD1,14,CASGLGQGAQPQHF,TGTGCTAGTGGTCTGGGACAGGGGGCCCAGCCCCAGCATTTT
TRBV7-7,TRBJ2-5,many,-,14,CASSVVGTQETQYF,TGTGCTAGCAGCGTAGTTGGGACTCAAGAGACCCAGTACTTC
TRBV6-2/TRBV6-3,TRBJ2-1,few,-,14,CASSYSRGRREQFF,TGTGCCAGCAGTTACTCTCGCGGCAGGAGGGAGCAGTTCTTC
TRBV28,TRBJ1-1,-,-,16,CASSLIGGLMNTEAFF,TGTGCCAGCAGTTTAATTGGGGGTTTAATGAACACTGAAGCTTTCTTT
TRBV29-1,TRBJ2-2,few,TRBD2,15,CSVHTPGTMTGELFF,TGCAGCGTTCATACCCCGGGGACTATGACCGGGGAGCTGTTTTTT
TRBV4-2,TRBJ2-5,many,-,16,CASSQEGGGGEETQYF,TGTGCCAGCAGCCAAGAGGGAGGAGGGGGCGAGGAGACCCAGTACTTC
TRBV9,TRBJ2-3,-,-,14,CASSVDSQGDTQYF,TGTGCCAGCAGCGTCGATAGTCAAGGAGATACGCAGTATTTT
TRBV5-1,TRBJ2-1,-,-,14,CASSLRAGENEQFF,TGCGCCAGCAGCTTAAGAGCAGGGGAGAATGAGCAGTTCTTC
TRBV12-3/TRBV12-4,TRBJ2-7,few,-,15,CASSLAGAGSYEQYF,TGTGCCAGCAGTTTAGCGGGGGCGGGCAGTTACGAGCAGTACTTC
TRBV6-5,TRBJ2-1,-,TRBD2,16,CASSYSATSGSYEQFF,TGTGCCAGCAGTTACTCGGCGACTAGCGGGAGTTATGAGCAGTTCTTC
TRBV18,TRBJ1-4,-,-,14,CASSTRDGNEKLFF,TGTGCCAGCTCAACCCGGGACGGTAATGAAAAACTGTTTTTT
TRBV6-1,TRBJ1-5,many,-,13,CASSRDSNQPQHF,TGTGCCAGCAGCCGGGACAGCAATCAGCCCCAGCATTTT
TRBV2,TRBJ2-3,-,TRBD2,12,CASRLAGDTQYF,TGTGCCAGCAGGCTAGCGGGAGATACGCAGTATTTT
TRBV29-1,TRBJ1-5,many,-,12,CSVVKGTGPQHF,TGCAGCGTTGTTAAGGGAACCGGGCCCCAGCATTTT
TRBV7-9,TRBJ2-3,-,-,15,CASSLVRASTDTQYF,TGTGCCAGCAGCTTAGTACGGGCCTCCACAGATACGCAGTATTTT
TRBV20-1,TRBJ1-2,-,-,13,CSANGLGYYGYTF,TGCAGTGCTAACGGCCTTGGGTACTATGGCTACACCTTC
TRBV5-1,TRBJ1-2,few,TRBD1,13,CASSQGTGEGYTF,TGCGCCAGCAGCCAAGGGACAGGGGAAGGCTACACCTTC
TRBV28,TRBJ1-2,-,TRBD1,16,CASSSGTGPSRYGYTF,TGTGCCAGCAGTTCCGGGACAGGACCCTCTCGGTATGGCTACACCTTC
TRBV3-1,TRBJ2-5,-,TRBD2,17,CASSRPWGSGVQETQYF,TGTGCCAGCAGCCGTCCGTGGGGCAGCGGGGTACAAGAGACCCAGTACTTC
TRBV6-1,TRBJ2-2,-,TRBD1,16,CASSRGTEYYTGELFF,TGTGCCAGCAGTAGAGGGACAGAGTATTACACCGGGGAGCTGTTTTTT
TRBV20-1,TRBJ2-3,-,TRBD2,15,CSARVGLGTADTQYF,TGCAGTGCTAGAGTAGGACTAGGGACTGCAGATACGCAGTATTTT
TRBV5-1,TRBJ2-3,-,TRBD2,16,CASSLEAGSGTDTQYF,TGCGCCAGCAGCTTGGAAGCGGGGAGTGGGACAGATACGCAGTATTTT
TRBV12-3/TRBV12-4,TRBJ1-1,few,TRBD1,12,CASRTGGTEAFF,TGTGCCAGCCGGACAGGGGGCACTGAAGCTTTCTTT
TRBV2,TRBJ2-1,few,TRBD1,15,CASSSTGGGWDEQFF,TGTGCCAGCAGTTCGACAGGGGGCGGATGGGATGAGCAGTTCTTC
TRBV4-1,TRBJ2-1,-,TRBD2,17,CASRQVGTSGGGHEQFF,TGCGCCAGCAGACAAGTGGGGACTAGCGGGGGAGGGCATGAGCAGTTCTTC
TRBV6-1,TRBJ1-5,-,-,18,CASSEGVLAGRSNQPQHF,TGTGCCAGCAGTGAAGGGGTTTTGGCAGGGAGGAGCAATCAGCCCCAGCATTTT
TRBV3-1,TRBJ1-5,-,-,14,CASSQEGSNQPQHF,TGTGCCAGCAGCCAAGAGGGGAGCAATCAGCCCCAGCATTTT
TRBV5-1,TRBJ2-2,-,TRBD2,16,CATSGTSGTNTGELFF,TGCGCCACCTCCGGGACTAGCGGAACGAACACCGGGGAGCTGTTTTTT
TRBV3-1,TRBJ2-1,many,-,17,CASSPRLRTTSYNEQFF,TGTGCCAGCAGCCCCCGCCTCCGGACTACCTCCTACAATGAGCAGTTCTTC
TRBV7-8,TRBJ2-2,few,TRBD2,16,CASRGKLAVNTGELFF,TGTGCCAGCAGAGGCAAACTAGCGGTGAACACCGGGGAGCTGTTTTTT
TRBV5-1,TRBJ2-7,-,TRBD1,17,CASSLNRRTDRGYEQYF,TGCGCCAGCAGCCTAAACCGGAGGACGGACAGGGGCTACGAGCAGTACTTC
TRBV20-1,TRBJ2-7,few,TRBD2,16,CSASVSSGRAFHEQYF,TGCAGTGCTAGTGTGTCTAGCGGGAGGGCCTTTCACGAGCAGTACTTC
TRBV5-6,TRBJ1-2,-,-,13,CASSTPQNYGYTF,TGTGCCAGCAGCACCCCCCAGAACTATGGCTACACCTTC
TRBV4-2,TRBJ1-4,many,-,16,CASSERTGAVNEKLFF,TGTGCCAGCAGCGAACGTACCGGCGCCGTTAATGAAAAACTGTTTTTT
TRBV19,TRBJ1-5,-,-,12,CASRGGDQPQHF,TGTGCCAGTAGAGGAGGGGATCAGCCCCAGCATTTT
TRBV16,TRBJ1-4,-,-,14,CASSRPPGGEKLFF,TGTGCCAGCAGCCGACCACCTGGAGGTGAAAAACTGTTTTTT
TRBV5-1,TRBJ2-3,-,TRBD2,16,CASSSGLAGYTDTQYF,TGCGCCAGCAGCTCGGGACTAGCGGGGTACACAGATACGCAGTATTTT
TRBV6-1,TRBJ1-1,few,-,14,CASRPTTGITEAFF,TGTGCCAGCAGGCCAACTACAGGAATCACTGAAGCTTTCTTT
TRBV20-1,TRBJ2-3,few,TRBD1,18,CSVTAPFPKTGVKITQYF,TGCAGTGTGACCGCCCCCTTCCCTAAGACAGGGGTTAAAATTACGCAGTATTTT
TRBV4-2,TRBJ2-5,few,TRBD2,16,CASSQVVAGLAGTQYF,TGTGCCAGCAGCCAAGTTGTAGCGGGGCTGGCTGGGACCCAGTACTTC
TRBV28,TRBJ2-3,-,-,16,CASSLWAGTYTDTQYF,TGTGCCAGCAGTTTATGGGCGGGAACGTACACAGATACGCAGTATTTT
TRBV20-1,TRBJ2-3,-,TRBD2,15,CSATQTSGSTDTQYF,TGCAGTGCCACCCAGACTAGCGGGAGCACAGATACGCAGTATTTT
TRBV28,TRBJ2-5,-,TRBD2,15,CASSAPGLADQTQYF,TGTGCCAGCAGTGCGCCGGGACTAGCGGACCAGACCCAGTACTTC
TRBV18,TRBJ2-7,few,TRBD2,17,CASSPRSTGTSVYEQYF,TGTGCCAGCTCACCACGGTCCACCGGGACTAGTGTCTACGAGCAGTACTTC
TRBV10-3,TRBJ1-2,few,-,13,CAISEGDGYGYTF,TGTGCCATCAGTGAGGGGGACGGCTATGGCTACACCTTC
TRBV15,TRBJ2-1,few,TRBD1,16,CATSRTGTGAYNEQFF,TGTGCCACCAGCAGGACCGGGACAGGCGCCTACAATGAGCAGTTCTTC
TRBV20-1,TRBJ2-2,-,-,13,CSAIGVRTGELFF,TGCAGTGCGATAGGGGTTCGCACCGGGGAGCTGTTTTTT
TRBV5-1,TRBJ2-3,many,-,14,CASSSQDSTDTQYF,TGCGCCAGCAGCTCCCAGGACAGCACAGATACGCAGTATTTT
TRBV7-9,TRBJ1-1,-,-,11,CASRSGIEAFF,TGTGCCAGCAGATCCGGGATCGAAGCTTTCTTT
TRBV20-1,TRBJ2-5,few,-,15,CSASPPSGFQETQYF,TGCAGTGCTAGCCCCCCCTCTGGATTTCAAGAGACCCAGTACTTC
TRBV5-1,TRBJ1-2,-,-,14,CASSLSEANYGYTF,TGCGCCAGCAGCTTGTCGGAAGCTAACTATGGCTACACCTTC
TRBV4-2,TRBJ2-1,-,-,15,CASSVRDPSYNEQFF,TGTGCCAGCAGCGTCCGGGACCCCTCCTACAATGAGCAGTTCTTC
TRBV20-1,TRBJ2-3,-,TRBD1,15,CSAADRVLASDTQYF,TGCAGTGCTGCGGACAGGGTACTAGCCTCAGATACGCAGTATTTT
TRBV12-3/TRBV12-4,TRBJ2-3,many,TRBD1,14,CASSLDRVTDTQYF,TGTGCCAGCAGTCTCGACAGGGTCACAGATACGCAGTATTTT
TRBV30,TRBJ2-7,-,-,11,CAWSVSSEQYF,TGTGCCTGGAGTGTATCGAGCGAGCAGTACTTC